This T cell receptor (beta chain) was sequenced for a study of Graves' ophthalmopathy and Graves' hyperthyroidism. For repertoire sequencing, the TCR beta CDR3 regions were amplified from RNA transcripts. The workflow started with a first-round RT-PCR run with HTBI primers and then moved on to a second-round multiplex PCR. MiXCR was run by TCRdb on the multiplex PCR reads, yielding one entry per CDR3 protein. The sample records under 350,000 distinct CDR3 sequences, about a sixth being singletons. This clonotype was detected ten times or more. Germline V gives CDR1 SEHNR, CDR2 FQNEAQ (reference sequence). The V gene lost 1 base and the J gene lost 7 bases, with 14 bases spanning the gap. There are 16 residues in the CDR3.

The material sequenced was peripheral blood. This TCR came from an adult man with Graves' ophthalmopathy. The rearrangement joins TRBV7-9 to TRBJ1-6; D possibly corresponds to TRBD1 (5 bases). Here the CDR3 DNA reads TGTGCCAGCAGCTTAGTCGGCGGGACTCGGAATTCACCCCTCCACTTT. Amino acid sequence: CASSLVGGTRNSPLHF.